Below are 10 T cell receptor beta chains sequenced from a single sample in a study of tumor-infiltrating lymphocytes in primary liver carcinoma. A constant-region primer served to make TCR beta cDNA from approximately 490 ng total RNA. The TCR beta library was amplified through three nested multiplex PCR rounds in a modified ARM-PCR procedure. Amplification in the first two PCR rounds was performed using TRBV1-TRBV30 forward primers and a C-beta reverse primer for approximately 10 cycles each. MiXCR, applied by TCRdb to the multiplex PCR reads, yields one record per CDR3 protein. The table records 100,000 or so distinct CDR3 sequences, around 84% of them present only once. Starting material for RNA and DNA co-extraction consisted of about 17-30 mg of unsorted bulk tissue. Specimen: liver tumor tissue from sampling region 3. Subset denoted: tumor region T3, left-lateral pole. These TCRs come from a man in his forties with primary liver carcinoma and hepatitis B virus infection.

Turning to this clonotype: One end of the junction fails to match germline, which may point to a read error. The chain has TRBV6-2 or TRBV6-3 and TRBJ2-1; 8 nucleotides align to TRBD2. The length of the CDR3 is 15 residues. CDR1 is MNHEY, CDR2 SVGEGT, per germline. CDR3 DNA sequence: TGTGCCAGGAGCTCGAGCGGGAGCTCCTACACTGAGCAGTTCTTC. It codes for CARSSSGSSYTEQFF.

V gene TRBV5-4 combines with J gene TRBJ2-1; D is possibly TRBD2 (5 bases). V dropped 3 bases and J dropped 15 bases, with 22 bases sitting between them. This CDR3 has 14 amino acids. CDR1 is SGHNT, CDR2 YYREEE, per germline (reference sequence). As DNA, the CDR3 is TGTGCCAGCAGCTCGCAGCGGAACTACTATGTGCGGTTCTTC. Its translation is CASSSQRNYYVRFF. Combining the CDR3 with reference TRBV5-4 and TRBJ2-1 gives the whole variable domain ETGVTQSPTHLIKTRGQQVTLRCSSQSGHNTVSWYQQALGQGPQFIFQYYREEENGRGNFPPRFSGLQFPNYSSELNVNALELDDSALYLCASSSQRNYYVRFFGPGTRLTVL.

As for this clonotype: No conserved phenylalanine or tryptophan is present at the end of the CDR3, so a read error is the likely explanation. The limits of the CDR3 on the DNA are not certain, so only TCRdb's listed CDR3 is given. The rearrangement links TRBV4-2 to TRBJ2-1; TRBD2 reflects the table's D call only, with no check against the DNA. The CDR3 length is 15 residues, termini included. CDR1 and CDR2 (germline): LGHNA, YNFKEQ. CDR3 sequence reads: CASIQDWTTGGEHFI.

The chain links TRBV11-2 to TRBJ1-2; TRBD1 aligns across 7 bases. The ends lost 11 bases at V and 8 bases at J; junction bases unmatched: 14. The CDR3 is 13 residues long. CDR1 is SGHAT and CDR2 is FQNNGV in the germline V gene. CDR3: CACNSNTGEGYTF. CDR3 bases: TGTGCCTGCAACTCTAACACAGGGGAAGGCTACACCTTC.

Comment on this clonotype: A much larger clone is a single base away; this may be a read error. This chain connects TRBV5-1 to TRBJ1-6, with 10 bases fitting TRBD1. The CDR3 sequence is 15 residues long. From germline, CDR1 is SGHRS and CDR2 YFSETQ. The CDR3 DNA follows: TGCGCCAGCAGCCCGGGACAGGGGAATAATTCACTCCTCCACTTT. Its translation is CASSPGQGNNSLLHF.

The CDR3 region has the DNA TGTGCCTGGATCCGGACAGGAGGGGAGCAGTACTTC. Residues: CAWIRTGGEQYF. This chain links TRBV30 with TRBJ2-7, with TRBD1 as a possible D gene (7 bases). From germline, CDR1 is GTSNPN and CDR2 SVGIG (reference sequence). The germline V and J ends were trimmed by 4 bases and 7 bases, with 14 bases remaining between them. CDR3 length: 12 residues.

On this clonotype: Relative to the germline gene, one junction end is altered; a read error may explain this. This rearrangement joins TRBV29-1 to TRBJ1-2; D not certain. Germline loops: CDR1 SQVTM, CDR2 ANQGSEA. The CDR3 covers 10 residues. The CDR3 is CRVDGDGYTF. Written as DNA, the CDR3 is TGCAGGGTTGACGGGGATGGCTACACCTTC.

The chain couples TRBV29-1 to TRBJ2-2; D remains unclear. The V and J ends lost 4 bases and 9 bases respectively, with 21 bases between them. Germline values: CDR1 SQVTM, CDR2 ANQGSEA. This CDR3 spans 15 amino acids. The chain's CDR3 is CSVGLRWVMTRELFF. As DNA, the CDR3 is TGCAGCGTTGGTTTAAGGTGGGTGATGACCAGGGAGCTGTTTTTT.

The rearrangement uses TRBV5-1 and TRBJ2-1; 11 bases align to TRBD1. Germline CDR1 and CDR2: SGHRS and YFSETQ. CDR3 size: 16 residues. Losses at the gene ends were 5 bases for V and 11 bases for J; bases not matched to a gene: 15. CDR3 region: CASSWTGTGGVNKQFF. As DNA, the CDR3 is TGCGCCAGCAGTTGGACCGGGACAGGGGGAGTGAATAAGCAGTTCTTC.

The V call is TRBV6-1, the J call TRBJ1-2; TRBD1 matches 8 bases. The CDR3 contains 13 residues. The V gene's germline CDR1 is MNHNS and CDR2 SASEGT. CDR3 sequence (DNA): TGTATCAGCAGTCTACAGGGGGACTATGGCTACACCTTC. Its translation is CISSLQGDYGYTF.